These 12 T cell receptor beta chains originate from one sample sequenced in a study of T cells after yellow fever vaccination. TCRdb called the 5' RACE reads again in MiXCR, with one record for every CDR3 protein. This table holds about 430,000 distinct CDR3 sequences, roughly a sixth found once. The sample consisted of PBMCs, taken before the yellow fever booster vaccination. Receptors were obtained from a man aged 18 to 30 who received the YFV17D yellow fever vaccine.

This chain links TRBV7-2 with TRBJ1-4, with unresolved D. V was pared by 5 bases and J by 2 bases, with 6 bases between. This CDR3 contains 13 residues. Germline CDR1 is SGHTA and CDR2 is FQGNSA. The CDR3 region has the DNA TGTGCCAGCAGCCCAATGACTAATGAAAAACTGTTTTTT. This translates into CASSPMTNEKLFF.

J is TRBJ1-6 and V is TRBV15, with TRBD1 matching over 8 bases. The CDR3 is 17 amino acids. J lost 7 bases, V lost 3 bases, and 11 bases had no gene match. CDR1 is LNHNV and CDR2 is YYDKDF in the germline V gene (reference sequence). The CDR3 nucleotides read TGTGCCACCAGCAGCGCCGACCGACAGGGGTTCAATTCACCCCTCCACTTT. Its translation: CATSSADRQGFNSPLHF.

The chain links TRBV7-9 to TRBJ2-7; no firm D call. The CDR3 is made up of 12 amino acids. Germline V gene sequence: CDR1 SEHNR, CDR2 FQNEAQ (reference sequence). Trimming took off 3 bases at V and 1 base at J, with 4 bases between the two ends. The CDR3 DNA is TGTGCCAGCAGCTTCGTATCCTACGAGCAGTACTTC. Its protein product is CASSFVSYEQYF.

This clonotype was detected only a few times. The rearrangement uses TRBV29-1 and TRBJ2-3; D possibly corresponds to TRBD2 (6 bases). This CDR3 is 15 amino acids long. The germline CDR1 and CDR2 sequences are SQVTM and ANQGSEA. The germline V and J ends were trimmed by 4 bases and 1 base, with 15 bases remaining between them. The CDR3 nucleotides read TGCAGCGTTGTGGGCCGGGGGTCCCGCACAGATACGCAGTATTTT. It encodes CSVVGRGSRTDTQYF.

This chain joins TRBV6-5 and TRBJ2-5; no firm D call. Trimming cost V 6 bases and J 5 bases, with 13 bases left between them. The germline CDR1 and CDR2 sequences are MNHEY and SVGAGI. CDR3 length: 13 residues. The DNA of the CDR3 is TGTGCCAGCAGGAAGGAAGGTCTGGAGACCCAGTACTTC. It codes for CASRKEGLETQYF.

V is TRBV7-8 and J is TRBJ2-3, with 15 bases fitting TRBD2. V dropped 5 bases and J dropped 1; count of bases not matched to a gene: 10. Germline V gives CDR1 SGHVS, CDR2 FQNEAQ. The CDR3 extends over 19 amino acids. DNA for the CDR3: TGTGCCAGCAGCCCGACCAGGACTAGCGGGGGGGCCGGCACAGATACGCAGTATTTT. Encoded protein: CASSPTRTSGGAGTDTQYF. The full variable domain, rest sourced from reference TRBV7-8 and TRBJ2-3, is GAGVSQSPRYKVAKRGQDVALRCDPISGHVSLFWYQQALGQGPEFLTYFQNEAQLDKSGLPSDRFFAERPEGSVSTLKIQRTQQEDSAVYLCASSPTRTSGGAGTDTQYFGPGTRLTVL.

This clonotype was detected only once. The genes are TRBV6-1 and TRBJ1-5; D gene uncertain. The CDR3 runs 15 residues. Trimming stripped 2 bases from V and 0 bases from J, with 8 bases between. The V gene's germline CDR1 is MNHNS and CDR2 SASEGT. CDR3 coding DNA: TGTGCCAGCAGTGAAATTTGGAATAGCAATCAGCCCCAGCATTTT. As protein: CASSEIWNSNQPQHF.

This chain connects TRBV29-1 to TRBJ1-2; TRBD1 is a possible D gene (5 bases). This CDR3 contains 13 residues. The germline CDR1 and CDR2 sequences are SQVTM and ANQGSEA. Between the trimmed V and J ends, which lost 3 bases and 2 bases, there was a span of 10 bases. CDR3 residues: CSVEDGHNYGYTF. CDR3 DNA sequence: TGCAGCGTTGAGGACGGACACAACTATGGCTACACCTTC.

This clonotype came up many times. The gene calls are TRBV28 and TRBJ1-1, with D unresolved. V lost 1 base and J 8 bases, leaving 14 bases between the germline ends. CDR3 size: 14 residues. The germline CDR1 and CDR2 sequences are MDHEN and SYDVKM. In nucleotides, the CDR3 is TGTGCCAGCAGTTTATACCAAGTTGTGGGAGAAGCTTTCTTT. It encodes CASSLYQVVGEAFF.

This clonotype has more than one count but fewer than ten. The V gene is TRBV6-5, the J gene TRBJ2-1, with D perhaps being TRBD1 or TRBD2 (5 bases each). This CDR3 spans 14 amino acids. Deletions cut 1 base from V and 8 bases from J, with 12 bases between. The V gene's germline CDR1 is MNHEY and CDR2 SVGAGI. CDR3 DNA sequence: TGTGCCAGCAGTTACTTACGGGGCTCTTATGAGCAGTTCTTC. Protein product: CASSYLRGSYEQFF.

The chain links TRBV6-4 to TRBJ2-5; D assignment may be TRBD1 or TRBD2 (5 bases each). This CDR3 has 15 residues. The V end lost 5 bases, the J end lost 3 bases, and 16 bases lay between the germline ends. Germline V gene data show CDR1 as MRHNA and CDR2 as SNTAGT. CDR3 region: CASSHPGTLEETQYF. The CDR3 DNA sequence: TGTGCCAGCAGTCACCCTGGGACGCTCGAAGAGACCCAGTACTTC.

This clonotype has only a few counts. The gene calls are TRBV6-6 and TRBJ2-5; possible D gene TRBD1, 5 bases. The length of the CDR3 is 15 residues. Trimming took 0 bases from V and 4 from J, leaving 12 bases between them. Looked up from germline, CDR1 is MNHNY and CDR2 is SVGAGI (reference sequence). CDR3 sequence (DNA): TGTGCCAGCAGTTACTCCCCCGCAGGGCGAGAGACCCAGTACTTC. Translation: CASSYSPAGRETQYF.